This T cell receptor beta chain emerged from a study of blood T cell repertoires in COVID-19. Some clones are missing from TCRdb's copy, which holds only in-frame ones; the method was immunoSEQ multiplex PCR. The profile covers fewer than 200,000 clones, with roughly 76% appearing a single time and less than 15% taken by the ten largest. Seattle's enrolled individuals joined amid active infection and were then monitored longitudinally. There are 15 residues in the CDR3. V lost 3 bases to trimming and J lost 1 base, with 12 bases between them. Germline V gene data show CDR1 as MNHNS and CDR2 as SASEGT.

V and J are TRBV6-1 and TRBJ1-1; TRBD1 might be the D (6 bases). Sample: peripheral blood. The sequence was obtained from a woman aged 80 or over with COVID-19, enrolled during active disease. DNA of the CDR3: TGTGCCAGCAGTGAGGTCGGCAGGGGGAACACTGAAGCTTTCTTT. Protein sequence: CASSEVGRGNTEAFF.